Shown below are 2 T cell receptor beta chains from a single sample sequenced in a study of blood T cell repertoires in COVID-19. TCRdb keeps only in-frame clones here, not all; method: immunoSEQ multiplex PCR. The table records some 220,000 clones, approximately 80% of them present only once. The material sequenced was peripheral blood. The receptors shown here come from a woman aged 60 to 75 with active or convalescent COVID-19.

A single count supports this clone. CDR3 bases: TGTGCCAGCAGTGACCAGGACTCCTACGAGCAGTACTTC. Its protein is CASSDQDSYEQYF. The J gene is TRBJ2-7, the V gene TRBV25-1, with no clear D. Per germline, CDR1 MGHDK and CDR2 SYGVNS. This CDR3 region has 13 residues. Deletions cut 3 bases from V and 0 bases from J, with 6 bases between.

The rearrangement links TRBV4-1 to TRBJ2-3; 9 positions match TRBD1. V shed 1 base, J shed 6 bases, and the junction held 2 bases outside the gene matches. CDR1 and CDR2 (germline): MGHRA, YSYEKL. CDR3 size: 14 residues. CDR3 DNA sequence: TGCGCCAGCAGCCAAGGGACAGGGGTGGATACGCAGTATTTT. Amino acid sequence: CASSQGTGVDTQYF.